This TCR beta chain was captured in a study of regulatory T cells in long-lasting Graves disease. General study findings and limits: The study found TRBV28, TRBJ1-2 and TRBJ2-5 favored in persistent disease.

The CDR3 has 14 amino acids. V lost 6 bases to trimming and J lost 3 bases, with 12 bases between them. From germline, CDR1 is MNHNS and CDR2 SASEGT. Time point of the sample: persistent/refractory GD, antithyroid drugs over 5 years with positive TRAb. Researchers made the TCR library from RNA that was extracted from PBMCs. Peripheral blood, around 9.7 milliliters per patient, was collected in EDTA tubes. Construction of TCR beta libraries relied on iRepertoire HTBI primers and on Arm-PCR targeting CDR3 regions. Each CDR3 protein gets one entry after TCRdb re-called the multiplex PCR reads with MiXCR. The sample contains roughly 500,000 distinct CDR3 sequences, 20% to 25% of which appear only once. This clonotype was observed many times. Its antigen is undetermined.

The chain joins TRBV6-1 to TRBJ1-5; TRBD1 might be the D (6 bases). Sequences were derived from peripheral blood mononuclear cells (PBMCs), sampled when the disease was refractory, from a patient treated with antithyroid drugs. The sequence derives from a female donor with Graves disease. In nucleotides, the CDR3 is TGTGCCAGCAGCGTTACAGGGCCCAATCAGCCCCAGCATTTT. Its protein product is CASSVTGPNQPQHF.